These 27 T cell receptor beta chains came from one sample sequenced in a study of blood T cell repertoires in COVID-19. Sequencing used immunoSEQ multiplex PCR; TCRdb keeps in-frame clones, though not all of them. Among some 200,000 clones listed, over 75% were seen once. The sequencing input was peripheral blood. These receptors all stem from a woman of 80 years or more with acute or convalescent COVID-19.

The chain couples TRBV9 to TRBJ2-7, with D tentatively TRBD1 (5 bases). The CDR3 has 16 residues. V was pared by 0 bases and J by 0 bases, with 13 bases between. Per germline, CDR1 SGDLS and CDR2 YYNGEE. Here the CDR3 DNA reads TGTGCCAGCAGCGTAGGGGGCAGGGAAAGCTCCTACGAGCAGTACTTC. Residues: CASSVGGRESSYEQYF.

V gene TRBV19 combines with J gene TRBJ2-5, with D perhaps matching TRBD1 (6 bases). The CDR3 consists of 15 residues. Between the trimmed V and J ends, which lost 5 bases and 5 bases, there was a span of 18 bases. The V gene's germline CDR1 is LNHDA and CDR2 SQIVND (reference sequence). The CDR3 DNA is TGTGCCAGTAGTCCTCAATGGGGGCTGGCGGAGACCCAGTACTTC. This translates into CASSPQWGLAETQYF.

The genes are TRBV18 and TRBJ1-6; 8 bases map to TRBD1. The CDR3 is made up of 16 amino acids. V lost 1 base to trimming and J lost 3 bases; unmatched junction nucleotides: 2. The germline gives CDR1 KGHSH, CDR2 LQKENI. CDR3 residues: CASSPLDRGYNSPLHF. CDR3 coding DNA: TGTGCCAGCTCACCACTCGACAGGGGCTATAATTCACCCCTCCACTTT.

The chain couples TRBV5-1 to TRBJ2-7, with TRBD2 matching 8 bases. CDR1 is SGHRS, CDR2 YFSETQ, per germline. The V segment lost 4 bases and the J segment 2 bases; nucleotides outside the gene matches: 5. The CDR3 is 14 residues long. DNA for the CDR3: TGCGCCAGCAGCACCTCGGGACTAGCCTACGAGCAGTACTTC. It codes for CASSTSGLAYEQYF. Full variable domain (remainder filled in from reference TRBV5-1 and TRBJ2-7): KAGVTQTPRYLIKTRGQQVTLSCSPISGHRSVSWYQQTPGQGLQFLFEYFSETQRNKGNFPGRFSGRQFSNSRSEMNVSTLELGDSALYLCASSTSGLAYEQYFGPGTRLTVT.

This chain joins TRBV3-1 (or the pseudogene TRBV3-2) and TRBJ1-2; the D is unclear. Germline CDR1 reads LGHDT; CDR2 reads YNNKEL (reference sequence). This CDR3 contains 12 residues. Trimming shortened V by 3 bases and J by 7 bases, and 9 bases separated the two germline ends. The CDR3 coding sequence is TGTGCCAGCAGCCAGAACGAGGCTGGCTACACCTTC. Amino acid sequence: CASSQNEAGYTF.

The chain has TRBV19 and TRBJ1-5; 9 nucleotides align to TRBD1. After removal of 4 bases from V and 2 bases from J, the junction contained 0 bases not matched to a gene. CDR1 and CDR2 from the germline V gene are LNHDA and SQIVND (reference sequence). The CDR3 contains 14 residues. CDR3 bases: TGTGCCAGTAGTAGGACAGGGGGCAATCAGCCCCAGCATTTT. The encoded protein is CASSRTGGNQPQHF.

This clone occurred once. The chain is built from TRBV2 and TRBJ2-3; 8 bases are a match to TRBD1. The V gene end was trimmed by 4 bases and the J gene end by 9 bases; junction bases not matched to a gene: 6. Germline V gives CDR1 SNHLY, CDR2 FYNNEI. This CDR3 comprises 13 residues. CDR3 bases: TGTGCCAGCAGTGTTGGACAGGGTGCCACGCAGTATTTT. Amino acids: CASSVGQGATQYF.

The J gene is TRBJ2-2, the V gene TRBV5-1; D is unresolved. The V end lost 0 bases, the J end lost 3 bases, and 9 bases lay between the germline ends. This CDR3 region has 15 residues. CDR1 SGHRS and CDR2 YFSETQ come from the germline V gene. CDR3 region: CASSLGGSYTGELFF. In DNA form, the CDR3 reads TGCGCCAGCAGCTTGGGAGGTTCTTACACCGGGGAGCTGTTTTTT.

The gene calls are TRBV29-1 and TRBJ1-5; TRBD1 might be the D (5 bases). CDR1 and CDR2 (germline): SQVTM, ANQGSEA. The CDR3 is 13 residues long. V was cut by 3 bases and J by 6 bases, with 12 bases left in between. The CDR3 DNA is TGCAGCGTTGATTTGGGGGAGGGTCAGCCCCAGCATTTT. This encodes CSVDLGEGQPQHF.

The chain combines TRBV30 with TRBJ1-5; no definite D call. CDR1 and CDR2 from the germline V gene are GTSNPN and SVGIG (reference sequence). Trimming cost V 0 bases and J 0 bases, with 3 bases left between them. The CDR3 consists of 13 residues. The CDR3 sequence: CAWSVLSNQPQHF. CDR3 in DNA: TGTGCCTGGAGTGTACTTAGCAATCAGCCCCAGCATTTT.

The chain is built from TRBV6-4 and TRBJ2-1, with TRBD2 identical over 8 bases. J was trimmed by 9 bases and V by 5 bases; bases with no gene match: 0. CDR3 size: 11 residues. Germline assignment: CDR1 MRHNA and CDR2 SNTAGT. In DNA, the CDR3 is TGTGCCAGCAGTAGCGGGGGTGAGCAGTTCTTC. This translates into CASSSGGEQFF.

V usage is TRBV3-1 (or the pseudogene TRBV3-2) and J usage is TRBJ2-7; 8 bases align to TRBD1. The CDR3 sequence is 18 residues long. V lost 4 bases to trimming and J lost 1 base; unmatched junction nucleotides: 15. CDR1 is LGHDT, CDR2 YNNKEL, per germline (reference sequence). The CDR3 nucleotides read TGTGCCAGCAGCCCCAGTCCCGGGACAGGTTTTTCTTCCTACGAGCAGTACTTC. Translated, it gives CASSPSPGTGFSSYEQYF.

The V gene is TRBV6-6, the J gene TRBJ1-1, with D possibly being TRBD1 (5 bases). Germline V gives CDR1 MNHNY, CDR2 SVGAGI (reference sequence). This CDR3 has 13 amino acids. V shed 5 bases and J shed 4 bases, with 11 bases lying between them. Here the CDR3 reads CASSGMGGTEAFF. In DNA, the CDR3 is TGTGCCAGCAGTGGGATGGGGGGCACTGAAGCTTTCTTT.

V and J are TRBV6-2 or TRBV6-3 and TRBJ2-1, with D possibly matching TRBD1 (7 bases). Germline CDR1 is MNHEY and CDR2 is SVGEGT. This CDR3 spans 16 amino acids. The ends were cut back, 2 bases at V and 5 bases at J, with 16 bases in the middle. CDR3 protein: CASSYAGQQGDNEQFF. The CDR3 nucleotides are TGTGCCAGCAGTTACGCGGGACAGCAAGGTGACAATGAGCAGTTCTTC.

J is TRBJ2-7 and V is TRBV9, with 13 positions matching TRBD2. V lost 4 bases to trimming and J lost 5 bases; unmatched junction nucleotides: 6. Germline V lookup: CDR1 SGDLS, CDR2 YYNGEE. This CDR3 has 15 amino acids. DNA for the CDR3: TGTGCCAGCAGCACTAGCGGGGGGGAGCTGAACGAGCAGTACTTC. This translates into CASSTSGGELNEQYF.

The V gene is TRBV9, the J gene TRBJ1-2; D possibly corresponds to TRBD1 (6 bases). Trimming cost V 5 bases and J 10 bases, with 21 bases left between them. The CDR3 sequence is 14 residues long. The V gene's germline CDR1 is SGDLS and CDR2 YYNGEE. The CDR3 loop is CASSPSSPGHLYTF. As DNA, the CDR3 is TGTGCCAGCAGTCCAAGCTCTCCGGGACACCTCTACACCTTC.

The rearrangement joins TRBV7-2 to TRBJ1-5; D possibly corresponds to TRBD1 (5 bases). Germline V CDR1 and CDR2: SGHTA, FQGNSA. The V end lost 2 bases, the J end lost 1 base, and 9 bases lay between the germline ends. This CDR3 contains 15 residues. The CDR3 nucleotides are TGTGCCAGCAGCTTATTGGGGCAGAGCAATCAGCCCCAGCATTTT. Its protein is CASSLLGQSNQPQHF.

The chain employs TRBV7-2 and TRBJ2-3, with 13 bases fitting TRBD2. Germline V gene sequence: CDR1 SGHTA, CDR2 FQGNSA. There are 16 residues in the CDR3. V lost 4 bases and J lost 1; bases outside the gene matches: 2. This CDR3 reads CASSYGLAGGTDTQYF. In nucleotides, the CDR3 is TGTGCCAGCAGCTACGGACTAGCGGGGGGCACAGATACGCAGTATTTT.

This chain connects TRBV2 to TRBJ2-3; a weak D match, TRBD2 (7 bases). V lost 4 bases and J 6 bases, leaving 11 bases between the germline ends. Per the germline V gene, CDR1 is SNHLY and CDR2 is FYNNEI. The CDR3 runs 13 residues. The CDR3 nucleotides are TGTGCCAGCAGTGCGGGGGGCCGGGATACGCAGTATTTT. Translation: CASSAGGRDTQYF.

J is TRBJ1-2 and V is TRBV12-5, with no clear D. V was cut by 5 bases and J by 4 bases, with 14 bases left in between. Germline V gene data show CDR1 as LGHNT and CDR2 as FRNRAP. The CDR3 contains 14 residues. The CDR3: CASGPLGEGYGYTF. Here the CDR3 DNA reads TGTGCTAGTGGTCCTCTCGGTGAGGGCTATGGCTACACCTTC. The complete variable domain, with remaining parts taken from reference TRBV12-5 and TRBJ1-2, reads DARVTQTPRHKVTEMGQEVTMRCQPILGHNTVFWYRQTMMQGLELLAYFRNRAPLDDSGMPKDRFSAEMPDATLATLKIQPSEPRDSAVYFCASGPLGEGYGYTFGSGTRLTVV.

CDR3 region: CATSRGGLVSRVDYEQYF. DNA for the CDR3: TGTGCCACCAGCAGAGGGGGACTAGTGTCCCGAGTGGACTACGAGCAGTACTTC. The V gene is TRBV15, the J gene TRBJ2-7; TRBD2 matches at 8 bases. The germline gives CDR1 LNHNV, CDR2 YYDKDF (reference sequence). The CDR3 is 18 amino acids. The V gene end was trimmed by 1 base and the J gene end by 3 bases; junction bases not matched to a gene: 14.

This rearrangement joins TRBV11-3 to TRBJ2-1; D gene unclear. V was pared by 3 bases and J by 2 bases, with 5 bases between. CDR3 length equals 13 residues. CDR1 is SGHNT, CDR2 YENEEA, per germline. The CDR3 is CASSLGPYNEQFF. The CDR3 DNA reads TGTGCCAGCAGCTTGGGCCCCTACAATGAGCAGTTCTTC.

The rearrangement joins TRBV10-3 to TRBJ1-5, with TRBD1 as a possible D gene (6 bases). Germline CDR1 ENHRY, CDR2 SYGVKD. This CDR3 is built from 17 residues. V lost 2 bases and J 2 bases, leaving 16 bases between the germline ends. The CDR3 loop reads CAISEGGPTAGNQPQHF. The DNA for the CDR3 is TGTGCCATCAGTGAGGGGGGCCCAACCGCCGGCAATCAGCCCCAGCATTTT.

This clone was observed a handful of times. This chain uses TRBV7-9 with TRBJ1-2, with D tentatively TRBD1 (5 bases). Germline V lookup: CDR1 SEHNR, CDR2 FQNEAQ (reference sequence). The CDR3 covers 15 residues. V lost 1 base to trimming and J lost 4 bases, with 13 bases between them. The CDR3 sequence: CASSLDVGRGYGYTF. CDR3 nucleotides: TGTGCCAGCAGCTTAGATGTGGGGAGGGGCTATGGCTACACCTTC.

In the case of this clone: The sample has other DNA sequences that encode this CDR3 too. This chain uses TRBV7-2 with TRBJ1-5, with D uncertain. V gave up 1 base and J gave up 4 bases, with 8 bases separating them. This CDR3 is built from 14 residues. Looked up from germline, CDR1 is SGHTA and CDR2 is FQGNSA. The CDR3 sequence: CASSLGGGNQPQHF. CDR3 coding DNA: TGTGCCAGCAGCTTAGGTGGCGGAAATCAGCCCCAGCATTTT.

The V gene is TRBV24-1, the J gene TRBJ2-1; D remains unclear. Germline loops: CDR1 KGHDR, CDR2 SFDVKD. The CDR3 is 13 amino acids. Trimming took off 6 bases at V and 6 bases at J, with 11 bases between the two ends. DNA for the CDR3: TGTGCCACCAGTCGTCCAGCGCTCAATGAGCAGTTCTTC. This sequence encodes CATSRPALNEQFF.

The rearrangement joins TRBV4-1 to TRBJ1-1; 8 nucleotides align to TRBD1. Germline-derived CDR1 and CDR2 are MGHRA and YSYEKL. CDR3 size: 19 residues. J was trimmed by 0 bases and V by 2 bases; bases with no gene match: 14. The CDR3 region has the DNA TGCGCCAGCAGCCAACCCCCCAGGGGGACAGGCGGAATGAACACTGAAGCTTTCTTT. Encoded protein: CASSQPPRGTGGMNTEAFF.